The 16 T cell receptor beta chains in this list originate from one sample, sequenced in a study of cytomegalovirus exposure and HLA in healthy donors. PCR involved 60 Vbeta and 13 Jbeta primers. The method was immunoSEQ multiplex PCR; TCRdb's version includes in-frame clones alone and lacks a portion of them. The sample holds around 140,000 clones; more than 70% are singletons and the top ten take 0.94%. Sequenced sample: PBMCs. Every receptor here comes from a woman aged 55-69 years in good health and CMV-seronegative.

V gene TRBV6-5 combines with J gene TRBJ1-2, with D possibly matching TRBD1 (6 bases). The V end was cut by 7 bases, the J end by 7 bases, with 22 bases between. Germline CDR1 and CDR2: MNHEY and SVGAGI. The CDR3 runs to 15 residues. The CDR3, as DNA: TGTGCCAGCACTAAGGGGGTGTGGGGATCGGTTGGCTACACCTTC. Translated: CASTKGVWGSVGYTF.

The rearrangement uses TRBV21-1 and TRBJ2-7; the table names TRBD1, a call not compared with the DNA. TRBV21-1 has pseudogene status. CDR3 length: 15 amino acids. The CDR3 nucleotides are TGTGCCAGCAGCAAATCAAGACAGGGAACCTACGAGCAGTACTTC. It specifies CASSKSRQGTYEQYF.

The rearrangement uses TRBV7-6 and TRBJ1-6; 8 nucleotides agree with TRBD1. Germline trimming cut 3 bases from V and 10 bases from J; bases unmatched to any gene: 5. Germline V lookup: CDR1 SGHVS, CDR2 FNYEAQ. The CDR3 spans 14 residues. CDR3 sequence (DNA): TGTGCCAGCAGCTTTCAACGACAGGGGTCACCCCTCCACTTT. Amino acid sequence: CASSFQRQGSPLHF.

This chain joins TRBV5-1 and TRBJ1-4, with D possibly TRBD1 on 5 matching bases. The V end was cut by 0 bases, the J end by 0 bases, with 18 bases between. The CDR3 has 19 residues. Germline V CDR1 and CDR2: SGHRS, YFSETQ. CDR3 nucleotides: TGCGCCAGCAGCTTGGGGCAGTCCTCTAGGGGTTCAACTAATGAAAAACTGTTTTTT. Translating it yields CASSLGQSSRGSTNEKLFF.

This clone was detected a few times. The chain combines TRBV19 with TRBJ1-2; 9 bases agree with TRBD1. V was clipped by 5 bases and J by 3 bases; unmatched bases: 4. The CDR3 sequence is 14 residues long. The germline gives CDR1 LNHDA, CDR2 SQIVND (reference sequence). CDR3 sequence: CASSGRTGDYGYTF. The CDR3 region has the DNA TGTGCCAGTAGTGGTCGGACAGGGGACTATGGCTACACCTTC.

This clone was seen more than once but under ten times. The chain combines TRBV11-3 with TRBJ2-7, with 8 nucleotides matching TRBD1. With 4 bases clipped from V and 5 bases from J, the junction kept 7 bases outside the gene matches. The CDR3 totals 14 residues. Germline CDR1 SGHNT, CDR2 YENEEA. CDR3 protein: CASSSGTGVDEQYF. DNA of the CDR3: TGTGCCAGCAGCTCAGGGACAGGAGTTGACGAGCAGTACTTC.

This rearrangement joins TRBV11-2 to TRBJ1-5, with TRBD1 matching 8 bases. The CDR3 loop spans 14 amino acids. V shed 5 bases and J 7 bases; nucleotides not matched to a gene: 7. Per the germline V gene, CDR1 is SGHAT and CDR2 is FQNNGV. The CDR3 region has the DNA TGTGCCAGCAGCCTTGGACAGGGAGGACAGCCCCAGCATTTT. Translated: CASSLGQGGQPQHF.

The rearrangement links TRBV15 to TRBJ1-2; perhaps TRBD1 as D (5 bases). Germline CDR1 is LNHNV and CDR2 is YYDKDF (reference sequence). CDR3 size: 14 residues. Trimming removed 0 bases at V and 8 bases at J, with 13 bases between. CDR3 coding DNA: TGTGCCACCAGCAGAGATCAACAGGTCAGCGGCTACACCTTC. The encoded protein is CATSRDQQVSGYTF.

The CDR3: CASSLGGARGYEQYF. The CDR3 DNA follows: TGCGCCAGCAGCTTGGGAGGGGCCAGGGGCTACGAGCAGTACTTC. This chain joins TRBV5-1 and TRBJ2-7, with D possibly TRBD1 on 6 matching bases. The CDR3 runs 15 residues. V gave up 0 bases and J gave up 3 bases, with 13 bases separating them. From germline, CDR1 is SGHRS and CDR2 YFSETQ. The variable domain in full, with the rest retrieved from reference TRBV5-1 and TRBJ2-7, is KAGVTQTPRYLIKTRGQQVTLSCSPISGHRSVSWYQQTPGQGLQFLFEYFSETQRNKGNFPGRFSGRQFSNSRSEMNVSTLELGDSALYLCASSLGGARGYEQYFGPGTRLTVT.

This chain links TRBV15 with TRBJ2-2; D may be TRBD1 (5 bases). V was cut by 1 base and J by 0 bases, with 12 bases left in between. Germline V gives CDR1 LNHNV, CDR2 YYDKDF (reference sequence). This CDR3 region has 17 residues. The CDR3 coding sequence is TGTGCCACCAGCAGAGGACAGCCTTCAGCGAACACCGGGGAGCTGTTTTTT. It is translated as CATSRGQPSANTGELFF.

The chain links TRBV7-9 to TRBJ2-7, with 8 bases lining up with TRBD2. Germline CDR1 and CDR2: SEHNR and FQNEAQ (reference sequence). This CDR3 is built from 13 residues. The J segment lost 4 bases and the V segment lost 6 bases, leaving 5 bases of the junction unmatched. The CDR3 reads CASSTSGDYEQYF. CDR3 DNA: TGTGCCAGCAGTACTAGCGGAGATTACGAGCAGTACTTC. The variable domain in full, completed from reference TRBV7-9 and TRBJ2-7, reads DTGVSQNPRHKITKRGQNVTFRCDPISEHNRLYWYRQTLGQGPEFLTYFQNEAQLEKSRLLSDRFSAERPKGSFSTLEIQRTEQGDSAMYLCASSTSGDYEQYFGPGTRLTVT.

This clone came up a few times. The chain employs TRBV4-1 and TRBJ1-4, with 8 bases matching TRBD1. In germline, CDR1 is MGHRA, CDR2 YSYEKL. The CDR3 consists of 15 residues. V trimming: 2 bases; J trimming: 8 bases; junction bases outside the gene matches: 7. Written as DNA, the CDR3 is TGCGCCAGCAGCCAAATACAGGGGGTTAAAGAAAAACTGTTTTTT. It codes for CASSQIQGVKEKLFF.

The CDR3 coding sequence is TGCGCCAGCAGCTTGCGGACTAGCGGGGTTTCCTACGAGCAGTACTTC. This sequence encodes CASSLRTSGVSYEQYF. The chain carries TRBV5-1 and TRBJ2-7; 12 bases agree with TRBD2. V was clipped by 1 base and J by 1 base; unmatched bases: 3. The CDR3 spans 16 residues. Germline V gene lookup returns CDR1 SGHRS and CDR2 YFSETQ.

This chain connects TRBV11-3 to TRBJ2-3, with D hard to call. Germline V gene lookup returns CDR1 SGHNT and CDR2 YENEEA. CDR3 length: 14 residues. Deletions cut 8 bases from V and 4 bases from J, with 16 bases between. DNA of the CDR3: TGTGCCAGCTCGACCACTGTGGGCCCAGATACGCAGTATTTT. Translated, it gives CASSTTVGPDTQYF.

This clone was detected a few times. The chain has TRBV5-1 and TRBJ2-1; 10 bases fit TRBD2. V shed 3 bases and J 0 bases; nucleotides not matched to a gene: 6. Germline assignment: CDR1 SGHRS and CDR2 YFSETQ. This CDR3 comprises 17 residues. The CDR3 DNA reads TGCGCCAGCAGCTACCGGACTAGCGGACCCTCCTACAATGAGCAGTTCTTC. It codes for CASSYRTSGPSYNEQFF.

The V gene is TRBV29-1, the J gene TRBJ1-2; D unresolved. Germline-derived CDR1 and CDR2 are SQVTM and ANQGSEA. CDR3 length equals 14 residues. The ends were cut back, 0 bases at V and 4 bases at J, with 12 bases in the middle. The CDR3 spells CSVEEGRSGYGYTF. Here the CDR3 DNA reads TGCAGCGTTGAAGAGGGCAGATCCGGCTATGGCTACACCTTC.